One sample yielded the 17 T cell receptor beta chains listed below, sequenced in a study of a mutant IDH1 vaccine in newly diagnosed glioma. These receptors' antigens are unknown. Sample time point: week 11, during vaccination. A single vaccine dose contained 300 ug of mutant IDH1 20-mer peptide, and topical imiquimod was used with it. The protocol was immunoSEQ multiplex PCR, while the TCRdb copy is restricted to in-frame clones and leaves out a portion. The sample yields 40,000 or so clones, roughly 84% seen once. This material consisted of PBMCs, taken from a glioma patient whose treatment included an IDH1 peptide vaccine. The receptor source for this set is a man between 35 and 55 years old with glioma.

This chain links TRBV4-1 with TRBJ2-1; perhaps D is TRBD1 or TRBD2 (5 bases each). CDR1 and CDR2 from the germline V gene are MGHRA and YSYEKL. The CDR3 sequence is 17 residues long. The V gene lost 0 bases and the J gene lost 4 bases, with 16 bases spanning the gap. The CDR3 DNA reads TGCGCCAGCAGCCAAGAACCCCTGGGGGAATGGTACAATGAGCAGTTCTTC. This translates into CASSQEPLGEWYNEQFF.

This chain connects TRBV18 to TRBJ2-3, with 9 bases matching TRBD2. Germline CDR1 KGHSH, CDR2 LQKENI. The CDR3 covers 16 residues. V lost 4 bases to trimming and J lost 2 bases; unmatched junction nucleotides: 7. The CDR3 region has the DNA TGTGCCAGCTCACTTGGGCTAGCGGGGTACACAGATACGCAGTATTTT. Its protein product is CASSLGLAGYTDTQYF.

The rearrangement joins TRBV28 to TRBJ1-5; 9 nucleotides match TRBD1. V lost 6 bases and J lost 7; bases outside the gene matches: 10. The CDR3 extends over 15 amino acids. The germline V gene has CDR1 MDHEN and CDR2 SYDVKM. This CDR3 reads CASRTRDRAGQPQHF. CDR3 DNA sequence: TGTGCCAGCAGAACCCGGGACAGGGCAGGCCAGCCCCAGCATTTT.

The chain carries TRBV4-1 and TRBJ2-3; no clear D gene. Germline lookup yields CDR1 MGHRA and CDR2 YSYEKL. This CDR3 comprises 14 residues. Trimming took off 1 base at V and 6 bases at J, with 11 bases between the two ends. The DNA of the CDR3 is TGCGCCAGCAGCCAAGGGACCCCGTCCGATACGCAGTATTTT. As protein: CASSQGTPSDTQYF.

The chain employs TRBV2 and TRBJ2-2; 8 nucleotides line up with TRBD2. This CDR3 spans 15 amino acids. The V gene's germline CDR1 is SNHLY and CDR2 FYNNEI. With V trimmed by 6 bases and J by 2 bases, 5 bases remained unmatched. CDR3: CASRGGLVNTGELFF. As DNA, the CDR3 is TGTGCCAGCAGGGGGGGACTAGTCAACACCGGGGAGCTGTTTTTT. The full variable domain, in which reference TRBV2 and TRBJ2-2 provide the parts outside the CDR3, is EPEVTQTPSHQVTQMGQEVILRCVPISNHLYFYWYRQILGQKVEFLVSFYNNEISEKSEIFDDQFSVERPDGSNFTLKIRSTKLEDSAMYFCASRGGLVNTGELFFGEGSRLTVL.

The CDR3 bases are TGTGCCATCGGGGGGCCAGCGGTCGAGCAGTACTTC. Translated, it gives CAIGGPAVEQYF. The chain has TRBV10-3 and TRBJ2-7; TRBD1 or TRBD2 may be the D gene (6 bases each). CDR1 is ENHRY and CDR2 is SYGVKD in the germline V gene. The V gene lost 8 bases and the J gene lost 6 bases, with 14 bases spanning the gap. The CDR3 runs to 12 residues.

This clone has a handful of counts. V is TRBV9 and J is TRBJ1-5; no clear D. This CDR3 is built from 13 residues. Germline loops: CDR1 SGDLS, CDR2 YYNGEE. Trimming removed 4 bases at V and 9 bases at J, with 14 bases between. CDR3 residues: CASSQDPSGPQHF. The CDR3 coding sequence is TGTGCCAGCAGCCAAGACCCTTCAGGGCCCCAGCATTTT.

The CDR3 is CASSWDTDTQYF. The CDR3 region has the DNA TGCGCCAGCAGCTGGGACACAGATACGCAGTATTTT. The chain combines TRBV5-1 with TRBJ2-3, with D uncertain. CDR1 SGHRS and CDR2 YFSETQ come from the germline V gene. The CDR3 sequence is 12 residues long. The V and J ends lost 3 bases and 2 bases respectively, with 4 bases between them.

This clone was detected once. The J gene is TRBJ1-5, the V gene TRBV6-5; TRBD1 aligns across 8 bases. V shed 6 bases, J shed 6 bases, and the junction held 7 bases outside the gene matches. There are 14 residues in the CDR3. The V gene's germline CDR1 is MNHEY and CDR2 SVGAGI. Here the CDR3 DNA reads TGTGCCAGCAGCACAGGGGGTAAAACTCAGCCCCAGCATTTT. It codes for CASSTGGKTQPQHF.

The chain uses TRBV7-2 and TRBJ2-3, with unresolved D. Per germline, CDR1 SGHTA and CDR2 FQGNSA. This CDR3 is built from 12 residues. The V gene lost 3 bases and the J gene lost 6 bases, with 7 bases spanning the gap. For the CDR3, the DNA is TGTGCCAGCAGCTTCCCCTCGGATACGCAGTATTTT. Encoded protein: CASSFPSDTQYF.

CDR3 sequence reads: CASSERTAILTGELFF. CDR3 DNA: TGTGCCAGCAGTGAAAGGACAGCCATATTGACCGGGGAGCTGTTTTTT. J is TRBJ2-2 and V is TRBV6-1; D is perhaps TRBD1 (6 bases). The CDR3 is 16 residues long. Trimming removed 2 bases from V and 5 bases from J, with 15 bases in between. Looked up from germline, CDR1 is MNHNS and CDR2 is SASEGT.

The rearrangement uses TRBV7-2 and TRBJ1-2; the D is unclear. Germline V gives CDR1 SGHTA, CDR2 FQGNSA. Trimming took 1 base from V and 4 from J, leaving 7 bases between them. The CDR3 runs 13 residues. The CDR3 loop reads CASSLDSPYGYTF. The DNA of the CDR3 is TGTGCCAGCAGCTTAGACAGCCCCTATGGCTACACCTTC.

DNA of the CDR3: TGTGCCAGCAGAAAAGAACAGGGGTTCGCGAACGAGCAGTACTTC. Protein sequence: CASRKEQGFANEQYF. The chain couples TRBV2 to TRBJ2-7; 7 positions agree with TRBD1. The germline gives CDR1 SNHLY, CDR2 FYNNEI. V trimming: 6 bases; J trimming: 5 bases; junction bases outside the gene matches: 13. The CDR3 has 15 residues.

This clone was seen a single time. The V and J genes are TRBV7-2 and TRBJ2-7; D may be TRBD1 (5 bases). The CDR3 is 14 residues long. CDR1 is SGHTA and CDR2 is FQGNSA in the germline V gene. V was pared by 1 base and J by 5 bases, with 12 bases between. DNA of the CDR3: TGTGCCAGCAGCTTAGGAGCCAGGGCAAACGAGCAGTACTTC. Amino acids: CASSLGARANEQYF.

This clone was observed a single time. The CDR3 nucleotides are TGTGCCAGTAGCCTCGACCGGAGGGAGACCCAGTACTTC. The encoded protein is CASSLDRRETQYF. The V call is TRBV19, the J call TRBJ2-5, with a tentative D call TRBD2 (5 bases). CDR1 LNHDA and CDR2 SQIVND come from the germline V gene (reference sequence). The ends were cut back, 6 bases at V and 5 bases at J, with 13 bases in the middle. This CDR3 comprises 13 residues.

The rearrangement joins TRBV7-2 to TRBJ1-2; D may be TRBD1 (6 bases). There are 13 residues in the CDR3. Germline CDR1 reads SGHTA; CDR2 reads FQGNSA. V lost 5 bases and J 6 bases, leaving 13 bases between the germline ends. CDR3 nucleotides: TGTGCCAGCAGCCGAGGGGGGTGGGATGGCTACACCTTC. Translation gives CASSRGGWDGYTF.

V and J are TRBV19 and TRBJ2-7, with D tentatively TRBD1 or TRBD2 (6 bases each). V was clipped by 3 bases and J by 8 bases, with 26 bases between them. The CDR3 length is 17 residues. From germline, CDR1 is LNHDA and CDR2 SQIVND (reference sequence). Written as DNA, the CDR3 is TGTGCCAGTAGTATCGCCCCGCCAGGGGCCGCGGGAAAGAAGCAGTACTTC. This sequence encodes CASSIAPPGAAGKKQYF. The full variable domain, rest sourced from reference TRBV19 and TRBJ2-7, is DGGITQSPKYLFRKEGQNVTLSCEQNLNHDAMYWYRQDPGQGLRLIYYSQIVNDFQKGDIAEGYSVSREKKESFPLTVTSAQKNPTAFYLCASSIAPPGAAGKKQYFGPGTRLTVT.